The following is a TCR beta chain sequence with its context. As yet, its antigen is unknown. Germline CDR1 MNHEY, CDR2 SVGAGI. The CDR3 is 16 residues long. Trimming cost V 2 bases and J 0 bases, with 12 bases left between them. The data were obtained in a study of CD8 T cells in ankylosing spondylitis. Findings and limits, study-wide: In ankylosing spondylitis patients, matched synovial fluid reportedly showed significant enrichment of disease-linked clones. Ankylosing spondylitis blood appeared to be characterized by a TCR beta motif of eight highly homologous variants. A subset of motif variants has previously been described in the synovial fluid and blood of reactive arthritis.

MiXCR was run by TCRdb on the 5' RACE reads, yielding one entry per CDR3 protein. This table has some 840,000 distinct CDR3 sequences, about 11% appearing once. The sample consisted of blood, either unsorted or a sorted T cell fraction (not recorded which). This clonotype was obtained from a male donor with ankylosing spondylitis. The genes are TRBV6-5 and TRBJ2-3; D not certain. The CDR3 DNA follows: TGTGCCAGCAGTTACGGGCCAGACACTAGCACAGATACGCAGTATTTT. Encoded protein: CASSYGPDTSTDTQYF.